Below are 21 T cell receptor beta chains sequenced from a single sample in a study of shared clonotypes between healthy human individuals. This table comes from immunoSEQ multiplex PCR, and its TCRdb copy is limited to in-frame clones, with some not included. The repertoire holds about 1 million clones, around four fifths seen once, with 1.4% to 1.5% in the top ten. Material for sequencing was memory CD4+ T cells sorted from blood. Subset described: CD45RA-negative fraction. The source is a man aged 18-30 years in good health.

The chain recombines TRBV2 with TRBJ2-5; D not certain. There are 13 residues in the CDR3. V lost 7 bases and J lost 5, with 14 bases in between. Looked up from germline, CDR1 is SNHLY and CDR2 is FYNNEI. CDR3 nucleotides: TGTGCCAGCACCCCTTCCCCCCGGGAGACCCAGTACTTC. Amino acids: CASTPSPRETQYF.

The gene calls are TRBV5-1 and TRBJ2-5; TRBD1 might be the D (7 bases). The end of the DNA fits TRBJ2-7 better, so the J call may be wrong. The CDR3 is 15 amino acids. CDR1 and CDR2 (germline): SGHRS, YFSETQ. CDR3 DNA: TGCGCCAGCAGCCCGGAGACAGGGACTTTCTACGAGCAGTACTTC. It translates to CASSPETGTFYEQYF.

The chain combines TRBV9 with TRBJ2-3; D is perhaps TRBD2 (5 bases). Between the trimmed V and J ends, which lost 0 bases and 1 base, there was a span of 9 bases. Germline V lookup: CDR1 SGDLS, CDR2 YYNGEE. CDR3 length equals 15 residues. The CDR3 DNA reads TGTGCCAGCAGCGTAGGGGCCGGGGGCACAGATACGCAGTATTTT. It specifies CASSVGAGGTDTQYF.

The table lists this clone with a count of one. This sequence joins TRBV7-9 and TRBJ2-3; TRBD1 might be the D (5 bases). Trimming left V 3 bases short and J 2 bases short, with 9 bases between. Germline values: CDR1 SEHNR, CDR2 FQNEAQ (reference sequence). The CDR3 is 14 amino acids. This CDR3 is CASSFDRPTDTQYF. The CDR3 nucleotides read TGTGCCAGCAGCTTCGACAGACCCACAGATACGCAGTATTTT.

The chain combines TRBV9 with TRBJ2-3, with 7 nucleotides matching TRBD2. Germline V gene sequence: CDR1 SGDLS, CDR2 YYNGEE. The CDR3 length is 15 residues. The J segment lost 3 bases and the V segment lost 7 bases, leaving 11 bases of the junction unmatched. CDR3 in amino acids: CASGSLGGLTDTQYF. The CDR3 nucleotides read TGTGCCAGCGGGTCGTTGGGAGGGCTGACAGATACGCAGTATTTT.

The V call is TRBV30, the J call TRBJ2-7; tentatively, D is TRBD1 or TRBD2 (5 bases each). The CDR3 has 14 residues. V gave up 2 bases and J gave up 4 bases, with 15 bases separating them. The germline CDR1 and CDR2 sequences are GTSNPN and SVGIG (reference sequence). The CDR3 region has the DNA TGTGCCTGGAGTCCGCCGGGACCTCTTTACGAGCAGTACTTC. Protein: CAWSPPGPLYEQYF.

The chain employs TRBV7-2 and TRBJ1-2; D is unclear. Germline V gene lookup returns CDR1 SGHTA and CDR2 FQGNSA. Deletions cut 4 bases from V and 8 bases from J, with 11 bases between. The CDR3 is 12 amino acids. CDR3 loop: CASSSDTRGYTF. CDR3 coding DNA: TGTGCCAGCAGCTCTGACACCAGGGGCTACACCTTC.

The chain couples TRBV27 to TRBJ1-2; TRBD1 agrees at 7 bases. The CDR3 covers 15 residues. Germline assignment: CDR1 MNHEY and CDR2 SMNVEV (reference sequence). V shed 4 bases and J 9 bases; nucleotides not matched to a gene: 14. CDR3 region: CASSSLGTEENRYTF. In DNA, the CDR3 is TGTGCCAGCAGTTCCCTCGGGACAGAAGAGAATCGCTACACCTTC.

V is TRBV2 and J is TRBJ1-1, with 8 bases that match TRBD1. Unmatched junction bases numbered 3, after V lost 2 bases and J lost 7 bases. The CDR3 is 13 amino acids. Germline-derived CDR1 and CDR2 are SNHLY and FYNNEI. As DNA, the CDR3 is TGTGCCAGCAGTGAACAGGGGGCCGTTGAAGCTTTCTTT. Translated, it gives CASSEQGAVEAFF.

In regard to this clone: The same CDR3 also results from other DNA sequences found in this sample. The gene calls are TRBV27 and TRBJ2-2, with 10 bases fitting TRBD1. CDR1 and CDR2 (germline): MNHEY, SMNVEV (reference sequence). V trimming: 6 bases; J trimming: 5 bases; junction bases outside the gene matches: 3. The CDR3 extends over 14 amino acids. CDR3 DNA: TGTGCCAGCAGGGGGACAGGGGAGACCGGGGAGCTGTTTTTT. Protein sequence: CASRGTGETGELFF.

This clone was detected only a few times. Other DNA sequences in this sample translate to the same CDR3. The chain employs TRBV19 and TRBJ1-1, with a weak D call TRBD1 (5 bases). The CDR3 is 13 residues long. V was shortened by 3 bases and J by 1 base, with 6 bases between the two germline ends. Germline V gives CDR1 LNHDA, CDR2 SQIVND (reference sequence). The CDR3 bases are TGTGCCAGTAGTATCCAGGGGAACACTGAAGCTTTCTTT. It codes for CASSIQGNTEAFF.

The chain couples TRBV2 to TRBJ2-6, with D perhaps matching TRBD1 (6 bases). Germline values: CDR1 SNHLY, CDR2 FYNNEI. The CDR3 extends over 17 amino acids. V lost 6 bases, J lost 0 bases, and 15 bases lay in between. The DNA for the CDR3 is TGTGCCAGCAGACTCTCAGGGGCTAGCTCTGGGGCCAACGTCCTGACTTTC. It translates to CASRLSGASSGANVLTF.

CDR3 DNA: TGTGCCAGCAGCGGCGGGACACTTGGCTACACCTTC. It is translated as CASSGGTLGYTF. The rearrangement joins TRBV5-4 to TRBJ1-2; TRBD1 is a possible D gene (6 bases). The V and J ends lost 4 bases and 7 bases respectively, with 11 bases between them. CDR1 and CDR2 from the germline V gene are SGHNT and YYREEE (reference sequence). This CDR3 has 12 residues.

The rearrangement links TRBV5-1 to TRBJ2-7; D unclear. CDR1 is SGHRS and CDR2 is YFSETQ in the germline V gene. V was cut by 4 bases and J by 3 bases, with 11 bases left in between. The CDR3 totals 13 residues. This chain's CDR3 is CASSTRTGYEQYF. CDR3 nucleotides: TGCGCCAGCAGCACCCGGACCGGCTACGAGCAGTACTTC.

The chain is built from TRBV15 and TRBJ1-6; the D is unclear. The CDR3 sequence is 15 residues long. The germline CDR1 and CDR2 sequences are LNHNV and YYDKDF (reference sequence). The V end lost 0 bases, the J end lost 5 bases, and 8 bases lay between the germline ends. CDR3 amino acids: CATSRDRTDNSPLHF. CDR3 bases: TGTGCCACCAGCAGAGATCGGACGGATAATTCACCCCTCCACTTT.

The V call is TRBV6-6, the J call TRBJ2-5; unclear D gene. The CDR3 loop spans 13 amino acids. V shed 0 bases and J shed 5 bases, with 7 bases lying between them. The germline V gene has CDR1 MNHNY and CDR2 SVGAGI (reference sequence). CDR3 nucleotide sequence: TGTGCCAGCAGTTACTCGAACTGGGAGACCCAGTACTTC. This codes for CASSYSNWETQYF.

The chain carries TRBV29-1 and TRBJ1-2; D remains ambiguous. V was clipped by 0 bases and J by 2 bases, with 13 bases between them. The CDR3 has 15 residues. CDR1 is SQVTM and CDR2 is ANQGSEA in the germline V gene. The CDR3 loop is CSVEDLIGNNYGYTF. CDR3 DNA sequence: TGCAGCGTTGAAGATCTTATCGGAAACAACTATGGCTACACCTTC. The full variable domain, rest sourced from reference TRBV29-1 and TRBJ1-2, is SAVISQKPSRDICQRGTSLTIQCQVDSQVTMMFWYRQQPGQSLTLIATANQGSEATYESGFVIDKFPISRPNLTFSTLTVSNMSPEDSSIYLCSVEDLIGNNYGYTFGSGTRLTVV.

The chain combines TRBV4-1 with TRBJ1-6; D not certain. The germline V gene encodes CDR1 MGHRA and CDR2 YSYEKL. Trimming left V 1 base short and J 9 bases short, with 25 bases between. CDR3 length: 19 residues. The CDR3, as DNA: TGCGCCAGCAGCCAAGCGGGAGGGCGGGGAATCGAGGTCGGTTCACCCCTCCACTTT. It is translated as CASSQAGGRGIEVGSPLHF.

The chain recombines TRBV7-6 with TRBJ1-1; unclear D gene. CDR3 size: 13 residues. Germline loops: CDR1 SGHVS, CDR2 FNYEAQ. V was trimmed by 4 bases and J by 2 bases, leaving 8 bases between them. This CDR3 reads CASSSDSNTEAFF. As DNA, the CDR3 is TGTGCCAGCAGCTCGGATAGTAACACTGAAGCTTTCTTT.

This clone was seen only a few times. The same CDR3 arises from other DNA sequences in this sample as well. V usage is TRBV7-2 and J usage is TRBJ2-5; D is uncertain. The CDR3 extends over 13 amino acids. CDR1 and CDR2 from the germline V gene are SGHTA and FQGNSA. V shed 5 bases and J shed 2 bases, with 9 bases lying between them. The CDR3 here is CASSPLRQETQYF. CDR3 nucleotide sequence: TGTGCCAGCAGCCCACTTCGGCAAGAGACCCAGTACTTC.

The V and J genes are TRBV27 and TRBJ1-1; maybe TRBD1 (5 bases). V was pared by 4 bases and J by 4 bases, with 16 bases between. CDR1 is MNHEY, CDR2 SMNVEV, per germline (reference sequence). The CDR3 is made up of 15 amino acids. CDR3 coding DNA: TGTGCCAGCAGTTCGGGGAGCAGGGTGAGCACTGAAGCTTTCTTT. This encodes CASSSGSRVSTEAFF.